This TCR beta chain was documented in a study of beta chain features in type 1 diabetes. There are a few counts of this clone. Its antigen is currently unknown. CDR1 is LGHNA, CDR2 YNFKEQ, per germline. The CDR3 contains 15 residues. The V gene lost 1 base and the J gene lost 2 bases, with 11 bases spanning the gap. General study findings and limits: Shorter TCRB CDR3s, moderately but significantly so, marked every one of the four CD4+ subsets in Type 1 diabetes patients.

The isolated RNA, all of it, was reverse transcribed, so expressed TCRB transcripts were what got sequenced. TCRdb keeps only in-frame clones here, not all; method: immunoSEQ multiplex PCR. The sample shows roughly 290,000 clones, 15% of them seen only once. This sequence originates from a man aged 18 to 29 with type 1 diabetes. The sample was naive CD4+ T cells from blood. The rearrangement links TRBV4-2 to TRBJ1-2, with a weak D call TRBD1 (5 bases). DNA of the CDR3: TGTGCCAGCAGCCAAGTCGCCCGGGGGAACTATGGCTACACCTTC. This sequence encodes CASSQVARGNYGYTF.